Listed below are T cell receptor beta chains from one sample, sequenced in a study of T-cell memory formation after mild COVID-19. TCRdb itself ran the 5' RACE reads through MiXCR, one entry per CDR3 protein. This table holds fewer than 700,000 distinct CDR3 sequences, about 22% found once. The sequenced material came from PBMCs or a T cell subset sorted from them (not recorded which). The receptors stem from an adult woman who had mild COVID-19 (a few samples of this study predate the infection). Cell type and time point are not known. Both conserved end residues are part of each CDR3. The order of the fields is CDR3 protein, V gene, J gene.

CDR3 protein: CASRPWGSRAQPQHF; V gene: TRBV5-6; J gene: TRBJ1-5
CDR3 protein: CSARDGAGVGEQYF; V gene: TRBV20-1; J gene: TRBJ2-7
CDR3 protein: CASSQDASGRADTQYF; V gene: TRBV4-2; J gene: TRBJ2-3
CDR3 protein: CSASDRGSYNEQFF; V gene: TRBV20-1; J gene: TRBJ2-1
CDR3 protein: CASRRTSRTGELFF; V gene: TRBV6-5; J gene: TRBJ2-2
CDR3 protein: CSARIVGDTEAFF; V gene: TRBV20-1; J gene: TRBJ1-1
CDR3 protein: CASSYSKGTYEQYF; V gene: TRBV12-3/TRBV12-4; J gene: TRBJ2-7
CDR3 protein: CSVAASSFGNQYF; V gene: TRBV29-1; J gene: TRBJ2-5
CDR3 protein: CASSTGTGHTDTQYF; V gene: TRBV12-3/TRBV12-4; J gene: TRBJ2-3
CDR3 protein: CSAKTGRDGYTF; V gene: TRBV20-1; J gene: TRBJ1-2
CDR3 protein: CASSLALLAGTQETQYF; V gene: TRBV7-8; J gene: TRBJ2-5
CDR3 protein: CASKGPGINEKLFF; V gene: TRBV6-5; J gene: TRBJ1-4
CDR3 protein: CASRLGLALQETQYF; V gene: TRBV27; J gene: TRBJ2-5
CDR3 protein: CASSALSDTQYF; V gene: TRBV7-2; J gene: TRBJ2-3
CDR3 protein: CASSLNSTDQPQHF; V gene: TRBV12-3/TRBV12-4; J gene: TRBJ1-5
CDR3 protein: CASSLVGQGTDTQYF; V gene: TRBV5-1; J gene: TRBJ2-3
CDR3 protein: CASKLGTPQGGQYF; V gene: TRBV6-5; J gene: TRBJ2-5
CDR3 protein: CSGPGQGREGSNQPQHF; V gene: TRBV20-1; J gene: TRBJ1-5
CDR3 protein: CASSARQLAGGPSYEQYF; V gene: TRBV6-1; J gene: TRBJ2-7
CDR3 protein: CSVAGGRYNEQFF; V gene: TRBV29-1; J gene: TRBJ2-1
CDR3 protein: CASSSGRGLETQYF; V gene: TRBV27; J gene: TRBJ2-5
CDR3 protein: CASSELAGNSGEQYF; V gene: TRBV6-1; J gene: TRBJ2-7
CDR3 protein: CSKTEGNIQYF; V gene: TRBV29-1; J gene: TRBJ2-4
CDR3 protein: CASTNQTDTQYF; V gene: TRBV11-3; J gene: TRBJ2-3
CDR3 protein: CSARDEWYDKGYTF; V gene: TRBV20-1; J gene: TRBJ1-2
CDR3 protein: CSARDPAIDYEQYF; V gene: TRBV20-1; J gene: TRBJ2-7
CDR3 protein: CASSLTGGVLTEAFF; V gene: TRBV4-1; J gene: TRBJ1-1
CDR3 protein: CASSLSGSWKNEQFF; V gene: TRBV5-8; J gene: TRBJ2-1
CDR3 protein: CASSRIRLTSRDTQYF; V gene: TRBV7-2; J gene: TRBJ2-3
CDR3 protein: CSVNTNTEAFF; V gene: TRBV29-1; J gene: TRBJ1-1
CDR3 protein: CSAEKTVAKNIQYF; V gene: TRBV20-1; J gene: TRBJ2-4
CDR3 protein: CASSLMRPAYEQYF; V gene: TRBV12-3/TRBV12-4; J gene: TRBJ2-7
CDR3 protein: CASSADRSTGELFF; V gene: TRBV18; J gene: TRBJ2-2
CDR3 protein: CASSLSRGSRSGEQFF; V gene: TRBV27; J gene: TRBJ2-1
CDR3 protein: CASSPGLNYEQYF; V gene: TRBV5-6; J gene: TRBJ2-7
CDR3 protein: CASSQDAGVTYNEQFF; V gene: TRBV4-1; J gene: TRBJ2-1
CDR3 protein: CASGWTGATDTQYF; V gene: TRBV2; J gene: TRBJ2-3
CDR3 protein: CASRKYQGNTEAFF; V gene: TRBV7-8; J gene: TRBJ1-1
CDR3 protein: CASSFSESSYNEQFF; V gene: TRBV5-1; J gene: TRBJ2-1
CDR3 protein: CASSQVGWRVGEKLFF; V gene: TRBV4-1; J gene: TRBJ1-4
CDR3 protein: CASSLEGGLASPLHF; V gene: TRBV7-9; J gene: TRBJ1-6